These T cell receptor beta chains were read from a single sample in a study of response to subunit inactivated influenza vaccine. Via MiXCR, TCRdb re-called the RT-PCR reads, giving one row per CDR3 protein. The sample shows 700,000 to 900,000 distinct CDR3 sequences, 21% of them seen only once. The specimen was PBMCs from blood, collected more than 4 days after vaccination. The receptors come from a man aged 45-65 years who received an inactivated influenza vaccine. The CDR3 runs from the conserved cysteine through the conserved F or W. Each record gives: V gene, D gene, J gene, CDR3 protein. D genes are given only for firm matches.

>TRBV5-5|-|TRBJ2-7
CASSLGDGSEQYF
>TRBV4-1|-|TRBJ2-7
CASSQVPGYYEQYF
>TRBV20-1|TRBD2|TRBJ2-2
CSASREANTGELFF
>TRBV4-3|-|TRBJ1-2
CASSQDRSGRYYGYTF
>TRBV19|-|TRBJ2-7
CASSISVATYEQYF
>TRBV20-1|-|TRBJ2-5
CSASKDLGETQYF
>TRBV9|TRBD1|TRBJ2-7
CASSPPYGTGAEQYF
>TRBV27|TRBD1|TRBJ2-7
CASSLYTGGTSYEQYF
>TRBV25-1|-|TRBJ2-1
CASSEGRVEQFF
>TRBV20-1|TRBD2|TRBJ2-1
CSASRGVRYNEQFF
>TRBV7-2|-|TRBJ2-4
CASSVQGTLAKNIQYF
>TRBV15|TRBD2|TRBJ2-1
CATSRFISGGADEQFF
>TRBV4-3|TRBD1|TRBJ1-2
CASSQMGQSYGYTF
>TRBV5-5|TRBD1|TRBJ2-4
CASSLGTGAHWAKNIQYF
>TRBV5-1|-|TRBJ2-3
CASSFYRVATDTQYF
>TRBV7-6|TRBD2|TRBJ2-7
CASSLGTSGDYEQYF
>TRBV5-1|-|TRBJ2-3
CASRDWRPLYTQYF
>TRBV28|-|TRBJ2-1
CASSYAGTASYNEQFF
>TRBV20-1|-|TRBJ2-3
CSAHTAGALLEADTQYF
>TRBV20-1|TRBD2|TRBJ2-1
CSARDRRAGVMSSHNEQFF
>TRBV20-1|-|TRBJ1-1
CRKRRGGEAFF
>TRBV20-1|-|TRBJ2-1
CSARGFSYNEQFF
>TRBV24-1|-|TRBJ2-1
CATSDLLGGNNEQFF
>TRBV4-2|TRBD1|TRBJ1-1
CASSQDLGQVTEAFF
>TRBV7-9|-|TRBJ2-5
CASSHRSLGETQYF
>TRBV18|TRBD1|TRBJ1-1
CASSPGTGGPTEAFF
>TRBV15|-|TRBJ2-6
CATSSRTTGANVLTF
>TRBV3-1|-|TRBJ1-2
CASSQEKGYGYTF
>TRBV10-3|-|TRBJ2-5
CAISGQQETQYF
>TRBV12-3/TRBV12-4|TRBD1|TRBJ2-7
CASTTAGQGGEQYF
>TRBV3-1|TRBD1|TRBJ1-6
CASSGRTGQVDSPLHF
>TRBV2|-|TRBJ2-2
CASSEFGAGELFF
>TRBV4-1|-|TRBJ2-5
CASSQVLGETQYF